These 20 T cell receptor beta chains came from one sample sequenced in a study of shared clonotypes between healthy human individuals. Assay: immunoSEQ multiplex PCR; the TCRdb copy retains only in-frame clones and omits some. The table records around 1.6 million clones, nearly 99% of them present only once. The sequenced sample was naive CD4+ T cells sorted from blood. Sample subset: CD45RA+ positively selected. These receptors originate from a man aged 25 to 40 in good health.

The chain combines TRBV5-1 with TRBJ2-1, with 14 bases fitting TRBD2. Germline V gene data show CDR1 as SGHRS and CDR2 as YFSETQ. J gave up 9 bases and V 4 bases, and 12 bases lay outside the gene matches. This CDR3 is 17 amino acids long. DNA for the CDR3: TGCGCCAGCAGCCCGACTAGCGGGAGGGCCGGTACAGGTGAGCAGTTCTTC. Protein product: CASSPTSGRAGTGEQFF.

The J gene is TRBJ2-7, the V gene TRBV4-3, with 9 bases aligning to TRBD1. V trimming: 1 base; J trimming: 5 bases; junction bases outside the gene matches: 3. Germline V gives CDR1 LGHNA, CDR2 YSLEER. CDR3 length: 14 amino acids. The DNA of the CDR3 is TGCGCCAGCAGCCAAGGGGACAGGGACAACGAGCAGTACTTC. It translates to CASSQGDRDNEQYF.

The chain links TRBV5-1 to TRBJ1-3; D is ambiguous. CDR1 is SGHRS and CDR2 is YFSETQ in the germline V gene. The CDR3 contains 15 residues. With 0 bases removed from V and 4 bases from J, the gap between germline ends came to 11 bases. The CDR3 nucleotides read TGCGCCAGCAGCTTGGACAACCGGGCCGGAAACACCATATATTTT. Translated: CASSLDNRAGNTIYF.

With regard to this clone: Distinct nucleotide sequences in the sample also encode this CDR3. The V gene is TRBV7-9, the J gene TRBJ1-2, with D unclear. CDR1 and CDR2 (germline): SEHNR, FQNEAQ (reference sequence). The CDR3 runs 13 residues. V gave up 6 bases and J gave up 6 bases, with 14 bases separating them. In nucleotides, the CDR3 is TGTGCCAGCAGTCCCGGGAGGGTCGATGGCTACACCTTC. It codes for CASSPGRVDGYTF.

Only one count was recorded for this clone. The chain couples TRBV18 to TRBJ2-7; 11 nucleotides match TRBD1. Germline loops: CDR1 KGHSH, CDR2 LQKENI. J was trimmed by 2 bases and V by 4 bases; bases with no gene match: 10. The length of the CDR3 is 17 residues. The CDR3 loop is CASSHGTGGIGAYEQYF. The CDR3 DNA sequence: TGTGCCAGCTCACATGGGACAGGGGGGATCGGAGCCTACGAGCAGTACTTC.

This chain joins TRBV30 and TRBJ1-1; D is unclear. Germline CDR1 reads GTSNPN; CDR2 reads SVGIG (reference sequence). This CDR3 has 11 residues. Trimming shortened V by 3 bases and J by 0 bases, and 2 bases separated the two germline ends. The CDR3 region is CAWSMNTEAFF. In nucleotides, the CDR3 is TGTGCCTGGAGCATGAACACTGAAGCTTTCTTT. Filled out from reference TRBV30 and TRBJ1-1, the complete variable domain reads SQTIHQWPATLVQPVGSPLSLECTVEGTSNPNLYWYRQAAGRGLQLLFYSVGIGQISSEVPQNLSASRPQDRQFILSSKKLLLSDSGFYLCAWSMNTEAFFGQGTRLTVV.

V and J are TRBV7-9 and TRBJ1-3, with TRBD1 as a possible D gene (5 bases). V was shortened by 1 base and J by 0 bases, with 19 bases between the two germline ends. CDR1 and CDR2 (germline): SEHNR, FQNEAQ (reference sequence). This CDR3 is built from 19 residues. This CDR3 is CASSLVLTEGRSSGNTIYF. CDR3 nucleotides: TGTGCCAGCAGCTTAGTTCTGACAGAGGGACGAAGCTCTGGAAACACCATATATTTT.

This chain joins TRBV27 and TRBJ1-5; 10 positions match TRBD1. Per the germline V gene, CDR1 is MNHEY and CDR2 is SMNVEV (reference sequence). Losses at the gene ends were 5 bases for V and 0 bases for J; bases not matched to a gene: 13. The CDR3 has 19 residues. CDR3 sequence reads: CASSLLGTGVRYSNQPQHF. CDR3 DNA sequence: TGTGCCAGCAGTCTCTTGGGGACAGGGGTGAGATATAGCAATCAGCCCCAGCATTTT.

J is TRBJ2-7 and V is TRBV18, with TRBD1 identical over 8 bases. In germline, CDR1 is KGHSH, CDR2 LQKENI. V dropped 3 bases and J dropped 6; count of bases not matched to a gene: 28. CDR3 length equals 21 residues. The CDR3: CASSPITGSTGLTGVWCEQYF. The CDR3 DNA sequence: TGTGCCAGCTCACCTATCACCGGATCGACGGGACTGACAGGGGTCTGGTGCGAGCAGTACTTC.

V is TRBV19 and J is TRBJ2-1, with 11 bases that match TRBD2. The V gene end was trimmed by 4 bases and the J gene end by 12 bases; junction bases not matched to a gene: 14. This CDR3 region has 16 residues. CDR1 LNHDA and CDR2 SQIVND come from the germline V gene (reference sequence). The CDR3 loop reads CASSTSGGTSGAAQFF. CDR3 nucleotide sequence: TGTGCCAGTAGTACGTCAGGGGGGACTAGCGGAGCCGCGCAGTTCTTC.

This rearrangement joins TRBV28 to TRBJ1-2, with D unresolved. In germline, CDR1 is MDHEN, CDR2 SYDVKM. CDR3 size: 12 residues. Trimming pared 5 bases from V and 4 bases from J, leaving 8 bases between. CDR3 amino acids: CASSVRLYGYTF. CDR3 nucleotides: TGTGCCAGCAGTGTCAGGCTCTATGGCTACACCTTC.

The genes are TRBV18 and TRBJ2-2, with D unresolved. The CDR3 runs 14 residues. Germline V gene data show CDR1 as KGHSH and CDR2 as LQKENI. V was cut by 2 bases and J by 4 bases, with 8 bases left in between. The CDR3 protein is CASSPERITGELFF. Here the CDR3 DNA reads TGTGCCAGCTCACCAGAGAGGATCACCGGGGAGCTGTTTTTT. Using reference TRBV18 and TRBJ2-2 for the parts outside the CDR3, the full variable domain is NAGVMQNPRHLVRRRGQEARLRCSPMKGHSHVYWYRQLPEEGLKFMVYLQKENIIDESGMPKERFSAEFPKEGPSILRIQQVVRGDSAAYFCASSPERITGELFFGEGSRLTVL.

The chain combines TRBV9 with TRBJ2-1; D unclear. This CDR3 spans 16 amino acids. The germline V gene has CDR1 SGDLS and CDR2 YYNGEE. The germline V and J ends were trimmed by 3 bases and 9 bases, with 22 bases remaining between them. The CDR3 region has the DNA TGTGCCAGCAGCGCAGATAGTGTTGAGAGCTCGATTGAGCAGTTCTTC. It is translated as CASSADSVESSIEQFF.

As for this clone: A read error may explain this, as a much larger clone is one base away. The chain is built from TRBV6-1 and TRBJ2-6; the D is unclear. The V gene's germline CDR1 is MNHNS and CDR2 SASEGT. V was shortened by 2 bases and J by 0 bases, with 2 bases between the two germline ends. The CDR3 is 14 residues long. CDR3 residues: CASSESSGANVLTF. CDR3 DNA sequence: TGTGCCAGCAGTGAAAGCTCTGGGGCCAACGTCCTGACTTTC.

The chain recombines TRBV28 with TRBJ2-1, with TRBD2 identical over 8 bases. Germline V gene data show CDR1 as MDHEN and CDR2 as SYDVKM. The CDR3 contains 12 residues. V lost 5 bases to trimming and J lost 9 bases; unmatched junction nucleotides: 3. DNA of the CDR3: TGTGCCAGCAGTCACGCGGGGGGTGAGCAGTTCTTC. Its translation is CASSHAGGEQFF.

Worth noting for this clone: Sequence at one end of the junction differs from germline and may be a read error. The V call is TRBV10-3, the J call TRBJ2-2; 10 nucleotides line up with TRBD2. This CDR3 region has 16 residues. Germline-derived CDR1 and CDR2 are ENHRY and SYGVKD. CDR3 region: CAISGGLAENNGELFF. Written as DNA, the CDR3 is TGTGCCATCAGTGGAGGACTAGCGGAAAACAACGGGGAGCTGTTTTTT.

The V gene is TRBV5-8, the J gene TRBJ2-7, with D unclear. V lost 0 bases and J 3 bases, leaving 13 bases between the germline ends. The CDR3 loop spans 15 amino acids. Germline CDR1 reads SGHTS; CDR2 reads YDEGEE. The DNA for the CDR3 is TGTGCCAGCAGCTTGGGAGGATTCCTCCTCTACGAGCAGTACTTC. It codes for CASSLGGFLLYEQYF.

This clone was recorded once. The rearrangement links TRBV5-4 to TRBJ1-3; the D is unclear. The germline V and J ends were trimmed by 0 bases and 2 bases, with 3 bases remaining between them. CDR3 length: 13 amino acids. Germline values: CDR1 SGHNT, CDR2 YYREEE (reference sequence). The CDR3 bases are TGTGCCAGCAGCTTGGGCCCTGGAAACACCATATATTTT. Translation: CASSLGPGNTIYF.

The V call is TRBV10-1, the J call TRBJ2-7; maybe TRBD2 (5 bases). Germline V gene data show CDR1 as WNHNN and CDR2 as SYGVQD (reference sequence). V gave up 4 bases and J gave up 2 bases, with 12 bases separating them. The CDR3 is made up of 14 amino acids. As DNA, the CDR3 is TGCGCCAGCAGTGGAAGCGGAGGTCCCTACGAGCAGTACTTC. It codes for CASSGSGGPYEQYF.

The chain employs TRBV30 and TRBJ2-2, with a weak D call TRBD2 (6 bases). The CDR3 covers 16 residues. V was pared by 6 bases and J by 4 bases, with 21 bases between. Per the germline V gene, CDR1 is GTSNPN and CDR2 is SVGIG (reference sequence). CDR3 DNA sequence: TGTGCCTGTAATCGCGGAGACCGGGACTCCACCGGGGAGCTGTTTTTT. Protein product: CACNRGDRDSTGELFF.